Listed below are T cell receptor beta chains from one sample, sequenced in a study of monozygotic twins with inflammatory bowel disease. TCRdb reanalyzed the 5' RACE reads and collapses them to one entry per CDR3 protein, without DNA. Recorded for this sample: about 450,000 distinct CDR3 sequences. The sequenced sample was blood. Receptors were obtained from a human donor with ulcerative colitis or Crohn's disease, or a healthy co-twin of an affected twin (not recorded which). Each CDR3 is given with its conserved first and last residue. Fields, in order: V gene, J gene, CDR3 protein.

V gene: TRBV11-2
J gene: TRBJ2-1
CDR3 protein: CASSSPPPSGGATNEQFF

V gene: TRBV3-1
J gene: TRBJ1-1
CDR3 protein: CASSPIRALGVEAFF

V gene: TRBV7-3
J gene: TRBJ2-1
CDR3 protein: CASSYTSLAAQFF

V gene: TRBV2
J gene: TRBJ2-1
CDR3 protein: CASMVLAGPPGFF

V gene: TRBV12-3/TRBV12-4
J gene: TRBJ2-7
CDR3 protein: CASSFTGGAYEQYF

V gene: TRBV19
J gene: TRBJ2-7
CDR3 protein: CATSPIRGTFSYEQYF

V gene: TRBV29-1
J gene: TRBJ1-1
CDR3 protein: CSVGQGGGTEAFF

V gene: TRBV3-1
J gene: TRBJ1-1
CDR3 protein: CASSHRDRNTEAFF

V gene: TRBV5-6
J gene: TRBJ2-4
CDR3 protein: CASSLVRENIQYF

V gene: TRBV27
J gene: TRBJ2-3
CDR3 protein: CASTFRGGTDTQYF

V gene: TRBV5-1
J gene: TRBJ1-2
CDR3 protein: CASSSGQAWYGYTF

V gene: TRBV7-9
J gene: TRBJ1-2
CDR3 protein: CASSLAAGDGYTF

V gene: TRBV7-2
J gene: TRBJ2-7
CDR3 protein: CASSFGQIYEQYF

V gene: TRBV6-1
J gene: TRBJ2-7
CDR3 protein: CASRPWTGDVAEQYF

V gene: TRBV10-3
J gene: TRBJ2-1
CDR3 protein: CAISEPNSYNEQFF

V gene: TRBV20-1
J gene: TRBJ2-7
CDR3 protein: CSAILGTATYEQYF

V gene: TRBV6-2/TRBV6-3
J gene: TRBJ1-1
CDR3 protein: CASILVSNTEAFF

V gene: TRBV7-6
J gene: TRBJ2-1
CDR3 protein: CASSFGQGDNEQFF

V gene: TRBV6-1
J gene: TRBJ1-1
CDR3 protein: CASPPAGTGYTEAFF

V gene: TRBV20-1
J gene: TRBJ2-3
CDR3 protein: CSALPPPTGWTDTQYF

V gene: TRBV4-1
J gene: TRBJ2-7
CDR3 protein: CASSQDVNHPDEQYF